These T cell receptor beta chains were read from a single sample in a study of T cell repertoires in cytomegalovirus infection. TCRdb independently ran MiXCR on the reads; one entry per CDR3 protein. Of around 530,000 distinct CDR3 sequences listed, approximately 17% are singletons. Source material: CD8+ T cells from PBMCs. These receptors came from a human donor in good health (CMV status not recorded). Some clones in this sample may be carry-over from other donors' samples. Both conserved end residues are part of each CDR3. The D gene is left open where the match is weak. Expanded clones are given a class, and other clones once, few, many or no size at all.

CSVAGTLDTYEQYF,TGCAGCGTTGCCGGGACGTTGGACACCTACGAGCAGTACTTC,TRBV29-1,-,TRBJ2-7,-
CASKQQGVYGYTF,TGTGCCAGCAAACAACAGGGGGTTTATGGCTACACCTTC,TRBV6-5,-,TRBJ1-2,TRBD1
CASSLSRGRETQYF,TGTGCCAGCAGTTTATCCAGGGGGAGAGAGACCCAGTACTTC,TRBV27,-,TRBJ2-5,TRBD1
CASSYQTQQMGYGYTF,TGTGCCAGCAGTTACCAGACCCAACAGATGGGGTATGGCTACACCTTC,TRBV6-5,-,TRBJ1-2,-
CASSLFRGGATSGEEETQYF,TGTGCCAGCAGTTTATTTCGAGGGGGCGCGACTAGCGGAGAAGAAGAGACCCAGTACTTC,TRBV28,many,TRBJ2-5,TRBD2
CASSINRGNTEAFF,TGTGCCAGCAGTATTAACAGGGGGAACACTGAAGCTTTCTTT,TRBV27,-,TRBJ1-1,TRBD1
CASSLPTGNNDGYTF,TGTGCCAGCAGCTTACCAACAGGGAATAATGATGGCTACACCTTC,TRBV11-2,-,TRBJ1-2,-
CSVGDRGRFGANVLTF,TGCAGCGTTGGAGACAGGGGAAGGTTTGGGGCCAACGTCCTGACTTTC,TRBV29-1,few,TRBJ2-6,TRBD1
CASRSSGSQGGNEQFF,TGTGCCAGCAGGTCTAGCGGGAGTCAGGGGGGGAATGAGCAGTTCTTC,TRBV12-3/TRBV12-4,many,TRBJ2-1,TRBD2
CATSGGQRAPYEQYF,TGTGCCACCAGCGGCGGACAGCGAGCGCCCTACGAGCAGTACTTC,TRBV15,few,TRBJ2-7,-
CASKSLDTEAFF,TGTGCCAGCAAATCCCTCGACACTGAAGCTTTCTTT,TRBV27,few,TRBJ1-1,-
CASSLGAPGTGEPGELFF,TGTGCCAGCAGCTTAGGTGCTCCCGGGACAGGGGAACCCGGGGAGCTGTTTTTT,TRBV11-2,many,TRBJ2-2,TRBD1
CSARFGGRRPNYGYTF,TGCAGTGCTAGATTCGGGGGACGGCGTCCTAACTATGGCTACACCTTC,TRBV20-1,-,TRBJ1-2,-
CASSQPPGQGNEKLFF,TGCGCCAGCAGCCAGCCCCCGGGACAGGGAAATGAAAAACTGTTTTTT,TRBV4-1,-,TRBJ1-4,TRBD1
CAISDPDGGGRYEQYF,TGTGCCATCAGTGATCCCGACGGGGGCGGGAGGTACGAGCAGTACTTC,TRBV10-3,many,TRBJ2-7,TRBD2
CSVEDRGVAVHTDTQYF,TGCAGCGTTGAAGATCGGGGGGTAGCAGTTCACACAGATACGCAGTATTTT,TRBV29-1,-,TRBJ2-3,TRBD2
CASSVASGANVLTF,TGTGCCAGCAGCGTTGCCTCTGGGGCCAACGTCCTGACTTTC,TRBV9,few,TRBJ2-6,-
CASRAGQAQETQYF,TGTGCCAGCAGAGCCGGACAGGCCCAGGAGACCCAGTACTTC,TRBV27,few,TRBJ2-5,TRBD1
CASSYGRGFEQYF,TGTGCCAGCAGTTACGGCAGGGGTTTCGAGCAGTACTTC,TRBV6-5,-,TRBJ2-7,-
CASSSQGPSYEQYF,TGTGCCAGCAGCTCACAGGGGCCTAGCTACGAGCAGTACTTC,TRBV7-9,many,TRBJ2-7,TRBD1
CASSETMTSGGFF,TGTGCCAGCAGCGAAACGATGACTAGCGGTGGGTTCTTC,TRBV5-6,-,TRBJ2-1,TRBD2
CASSPGVRAWTEQYF,TGTGCCAGCAGCCCCGGGGTTAGGGCGTGGACCGAGCAGTACTTC,TRBV5-4,many,TRBJ2-7,-
CASSPRGEPYNEQFF,TGTGCCAGCTCACCACGGGGGGAGCCCTACAATGAGCAGTTCTTC,TRBV18,few,TRBJ2-1,-
CASSLRDTLSYEQYF,TGTGCCAGCAGTTTAAGGGACACCCTCTCCTACGAGCAGTACTTC,TRBV27,many,TRBJ2-7,-
CASSEGTEAFF,TGTGCCAGCAGTGAGGGCACTGAAGCTTTCTTT,TRBV5-1,many,TRBJ1-1,-
CASNSGTLDTEQFF,TGTGCCAGTAATTCCGGGACATTAGACACTGAGCAGTTCTTC,TRBV2,many,TRBJ2-1,-
CSVGGAQVGELFF,TGCAGCGTTGGGGGGGCGCAGGTCGGGGAGCTGTTTTTT,TRBV29-1,many,TRBJ2-2,-
CASSYEYEQYF,TGTGCCAGCAGTTACGAATACGAGCAGTACTTC,TRBV6-2/TRBV6-3,few,TRBJ2-7,-
CASSLKVEAGRELFF,TGTGCCAGCAGTTTAAAAGTCGAGGCTGGTCGGGAGCTGTTTTTT,TRBV27,-,TRBJ2-2,-
CASSEGRWTATMNTEAFF,TGTGCCAGCAGTGAGGGACGGTGGACAGCAACCATGAACACTGAAGCTTTCTTT,TRBV25-1,many,TRBJ1-1,-
CASGSPEQFF,TGTGCTAGTGGTTCCCCAGAGCAGTTCTTC,TRBV12-5,many,TRBJ2-1,-
CASRGFQGGNTIYF,TGTGCCTCCCGCGGTTTCCAGGGGGGAAACACCATATATTTT,TRBV7-9,many,TRBJ1-3,-
CASSPRLAGEGDTQYF,TGTGCCAGCAGTCCACGACTAGCGGGAGAGGGGGATACGCAGTATTTT,TRBV28,many,TRBJ2-3,TRBD2
CASSLYAGGTEAFF,TGTGCCAGCAGCCTCTACGCAGGGGGCACTGAAGCTTTCTTT,TRBV27,-,TRBJ1-1,TRBD1
CASSRPAGVEETQYF,TGTGCCAGCAGCCGGCCAGCGGGAGTGGAAGAGACCCAGTACTTC,TRBV7-9,many,TRBJ2-5,TRBD2
CASSMDRGVSTDTQYF,TGTGCCAGTAGTATGGACAGGGGCGTCAGCACAGATACGCAGTATTTT,TRBV19,many,TRBJ2-3,TRBD1
CASSLGQGISGNTIYF,TGTGCCAGCAGCTTAGGTCAGGGCATCTCTGGAAACACCATATATTTT,TRBV7-9,many,TRBJ1-3,-
CAISAPEQGGDGYTF,TGTGCCATCAGTGCTCCGGAACAGGGTGGGGATGGCTACACCTTC,TRBV10-3,-,TRBJ1-2,-
CASSFGEETQYF,TGTGCCAGCAGTTTTGGGGAAGAGACCCAGTACTTC,TRBV12-3/TRBV12-4,many,TRBJ2-5,-
CASGEGFNTEAFF,TGTGCCAGCGGGGAGGGGTTCAACACTGAAGCTTTCTTT,TRBV25-1,-,TRBJ1-1,-
CASSEFEGTYEQYF,TGTGCCAGCAGTGAATTCGAGGGAACCTACGAGCAGTACTTC,TRBV2,-,TRBJ2-7,-
CASRQGNSGNTIYF,TGTGCCAGCAGACAGGGTAACTCTGGAAACACCATATATTTT,TRBV6-1,many,TRBJ1-3,-
CASSGNRGGTEAFF,TGTGCCAGCAGCGGAAACAGGGGAGGCACTGAAGCTTTCTTT,TRBV7-9,many,TRBJ1-1,TRBD1
CAGRGSYNEQFF,TGTGCCGGGCGGGGCTCCTACAATGAGCAGTTCTTC,TRBV6-1,many,TRBJ2-1,-
CASSFGQGIETQYF,TGTGCCAGCAGTTTCGGACAGGGAATCGAGACCCAGTACTTC,TRBV6-5,-,TRBJ2-5,TRBD1
CASGLSGGASIANYGYTF,TGTGCTAGTGGTTTGTCGGGGGGGGCGAGTATAGCGAACTATGGCTACACCTTC,TRBV12-5,-,TRBJ1-2,-
CASSFASGNEQFF,TGTGCCAGCAGCTTCGCCTCGGGAAATGAGCAGTTCTTC,TRBV7-9,many,TRBJ2-1,-
CASSQGPGEAGLGAPDTQYF,TGCGCCAGCAGCCAAGGGCCCGGGGAAGCGGGACTAGGCGCACCAGATACGCAGTATTTT,TRBV4-1,many,TRBJ2-3,TRBD2
CASSLTSGGPQETQYF,TGTGCCAGCAGCCTGACTAGCGGGGGACCACAAGAGACCCAGTACTTC,TRBV7-3,few,TRBJ2-5,TRBD2
CASSFVAGGSMNTEAFF,TGTGCCAGCAGTTTCGTCGCAGGGGGGTCCATGAACACTGAAGCTTTCTTT,TRBV12-3/TRBV12-4,many,TRBJ1-1,TRBD1
CASSQGEGSGELFF,TGTGCCAGCAGCCAAGGTGAAGGGTCCGGGGAGCTGTTTTTT,TRBV3-1,few,TRBJ2-2,-
CSAQVAERTYNEQFF,TGCAGTGCTCAAGTAGCGGAGAGGACCTACAATGAGCAGTTCTTC,TRBV20-1,-,TRBJ2-1,-
CASSTHRATNTGELFF,TGTGCCAGCAGCACACACAGGGCGACGAACACCGGGGAGCTGTTTTTT,TRBV28,few,TRBJ2-2,-
CASSFRAGGENEQFF,TGTGCCAGCAGCTTTCGGGCGGGGGGGGAAAATGAGCAGTTCTTC,TRBV5-4,-,TRBJ2-1,TRBD2
CASSFENGSGYTF,TGTGCCAGCAGTTTTGAAAACGGGAGTGGCTACACCTTC,TRBV27,-,TRBJ1-2,-
CSARAFSDTQYF,TGCAGTGCTAGAGCGTTTTCAGATACGCAGTATTTT,TRBV20-1,-,TRBJ2-3,-
CASSMGAGTEQVF,TGTGCCAGCAGCATGGGGGCGGGTACGGAACAGGTCTTC,TRBV27,-,TRBJ2-1,-
CATSNRQQNQPQHF,TGTGCCACCAGCAATAGGCAGCAAAATCAGCCCCAGCATTTT,TRBV15,many,TRBJ1-5,-
CASSLIAGGVTGELFF,TGTGCCAGCAGCCTGATAGCGGGAGGGGTCACCGGGGAGCTGTTTTTT,TRBV4-2,many,TRBJ2-2,TRBD2
CASSQGLAGGHYNEQFF,TGTGCCAGCAGCCAAGGACTAGCGGGAGGCCATTACAATGAGCAGTTCTTC,TRBV7-8,many,TRBJ2-1,TRBD2